A single sample is the source of the 27 T cell receptor beta chains below, sequenced in a study of T-cell memory formation after mild COVID-19. TCRdb independently ran MiXCR on the 5' RACE reads; one entry per CDR3 protein. Of 170,000 or so distinct CDR3 sequences in the sample, around a fifth were seen once. The sequencing input was PBMCs or a T cell subset sorted from them (not recorded which). These TCRs come from an adult woman who had mild COVID-19 (a few samples of this study predate the infection). Cell type and time point are not known.

In its sample, this clonotype was seen a few times. This rearrangement joins TRBV6-5 to TRBJ2-1; 9 bases match TRBD2. V shed 1 base, J shed 7 bases, and the junction held 5 bases outside the gene matches. CDR1 MNHEY and CDR2 SVGAGI come from the germline V gene. CDR3 size: 15 residues. The CDR3: CASSYYAGGYNEQFF. The DNA for the CDR3 is TGTGCCAGCAGTTACTACGCGGGAGGGTATAATGAGCAGTTCTTC.

This clonotype was picked up a small number of times. The V call is TRBV27, the J call TRBJ2-2; 12 positions match TRBD2. Per germline, CDR1 MNHEY and CDR2 SMNVEV (reference sequence). The trim removed 3 bases at V and 4 bases at J, leaving 6 bases unmatched. This CDR3 region has 17 residues. CDR3: CASSLTSGSLITGELFF. CDR3 coding DNA: TGTGCCAGCAGTTTGACTAGCGGGAGTCTCATCACCGGGGAGCTGTTTTTT.

This clonotype was observed a few times. This CDR3 reads CAISSGTPSTDTQYF. The CDR3 bases are TGTGCCATCAGCTCCGGGACTCCTAGCACAGATACGCAGTATTTT. The chain couples TRBV10-3 to TRBJ2-3; possible D gene TRBD2, 6 bases. In germline, CDR1 is ENHRY, CDR2 SYGVKD. CDR3 length: 15 residues. V was trimmed by 6 bases and J by 0 bases, leaving 13 bases between them.

V and J are TRBV29-1 and TRBJ1-2, with D possibly matching TRBD1 (6 bases). Deletions cut 3 bases from V and 1 base from J, with 9 bases between. CDR1 is SQVTM and CDR2 is ANQGSEA in the germline V gene. CDR3 length: 13 residues. The CDR3 reads CSVEGALNYGYTF. CDR3 nucleotides: TGCAGCGTTGAGGGGGCGCTTAACTATGGCTACACCTTC.

This clonotype appeared a few times. This chain joins TRBV2 and TRBJ2-3; 7 nucleotides line up with TRBD1. In germline, CDR1 is SNHLY, CDR2 FYNNEI. V dropped 1 base and J dropped 4; count of bases not matched to a gene: 2. The CDR3 is made up of 14 amino acids. In nucleotides, the CDR3 is TGTGCCAGCAGTGAAGGGACAGGCGCAGATACGCAGTATTTT. It specifies CASSEGTGADTQYF. The entire variable domain, with the rest obtained from reference TRBV2 and TRBJ2-3, is as follows: EPEVTQTPSHQVTQMGQEVILRCVPISNHLYFYWYRQILGQKVEFLVSFYNNEISEKSEIFDDQFSVERPDGSNFTLKIRSTKLEDSAMYFCASSEGTGADTQYFGPGTRLTVL.

The chain links TRBV6-5 to TRBJ1-1; D is possibly TRBD1 (6 bases). V gave up 5 bases and J gave up 4 bases, with 17 bases separating them. CDR1 and CDR2 (germline): MNHEY, SVGAGI. The CDR3 has 15 amino acids. This CDR3 is CASSPGQMRFTEAFF. The CDR3 DNA reads as TGTGCCAGCAGTCCCGGACAGATGAGGTTCACTGAAGCTTTCTTT.

The gene calls are TRBV4-1 and TRBJ1-1; D may be TRBD1 (5 bases). V lost 3 bases and J lost 1, with 15 bases in between. CDR1 and CDR2 from the germline V gene are MGHRA and YSYEKL. The CDR3 spans 16 residues. The CDR3 DNA reads as TGCGCCAGCAGCCATCCCTACGGACACGGGAACACTGAAGCTTTCTTT. It encodes CASSHPYGHGNTEAFF.

V is TRBV7-9 and J is TRBJ2-2; 12 bases are a match to TRBD2. CDR3 length: 18 residues. CDR1 is SEHNR, CDR2 FQNEAQ, per germline (reference sequence). The trim removed 1 base at V and 5 bases at J, leaving 8 bases unmatched. CDR3 amino acids: CASSLVPSGRARTGELFF. In DNA, the CDR3 is TGTGCCAGCAGCTTAGTCCCTAGCGGGAGGGCCAGGACCGGGGAGCTGTTTTTT.

In nucleotides, the CDR3 is TGTGCCATCAGTACCACTAGCGTGTACAATGAGCAGTTCTTC. Translating gives CAISTTSVYNEQFF. V and J are TRBV10-3 and TRBJ2-1; 7 bases line up with TRBD2. CDR1 is ENHRY, CDR2 SYGVKD, per germline. The CDR3 runs 14 residues. Trimming cost V 5 bases and J 4 bases; bases outside gene matches: 5.

The J gene is TRBJ1-2, the V gene TRBV4-1; 9 positions agree with TRBD1. In germline, CDR1 is MGHRA, CDR2 YSYEKL. This CDR3 region has 15 residues. The J segment lost 3 bases and the V segment lost 5 bases, leaving 7 bases of the junction unmatched. CDR3 region: CASSSPTGGDYGYTF. In DNA, the CDR3 is TGCGCCAGCAGCTCACCGACAGGGGGAGACTATGGCTACACCTTC.

This clonotype was observed at least ten times. V and J are TRBV5-1 and TRBJ1-1; 7 positions match TRBD1. The germline gives CDR1 SGHRS, CDR2 YFSETQ. J lost 1 base, V lost 0 bases, and 0 bases had no gene match. This CDR3 is 14 amino acids long. This chain's CDR3 is CASSLDRGNTEAFF. As DNA, the CDR3 is TGCGCCAGCAGCTTGGACAGGGGGAACACTGAAGCTTTCTTT.

The chain couples TRBV7-6 to TRBJ2-7; 9 bases are a match to TRBD2. Germline-derived CDR1 and CDR2 are SGHVS and FNYEAQ. The CDR3 consists of 15 residues. V trimming: 2 bases; J trimming: 3 bases; junction bases outside the gene matches: 5. DNA of the CDR3: TGTGCCAGCAGCTTAAAAGCGGGGGGCGGCTACGAGCAGTACTTC. Its protein product is CASSLKAGGGYEQYF.

This clonotype was counted a few times. This sequence joins TRBV5-1 and TRBJ2-7; D remains unclear. The germline V gene encodes CDR1 SGHRS and CDR2 YFSETQ. V dropped 0 bases and J dropped 3 bases, with 7 bases sitting between them. The CDR3 extends over 13 amino acids. The CDR3 region is CASSLDRYYEQYF. The CDR3 bases are TGCGCCAGCAGCTTGGACCGATACTACGAGCAGTACTTC.

The V gene is TRBV19, the J gene TRBJ2-1; D could derive from TRBD1 or TRBD2 (5 bases each). The V end lost 4 bases, the J end lost 6 bases, and 16 bases lay between the germline ends. Per germline, CDR1 LNHDA and CDR2 SQIVND (reference sequence). This CDR3 spans 15 amino acids. CDR3 nucleotide sequence: TGTGCCAGTAGTAGAGGGGTGATCACGCCCAATGAGCAGTTCTTC. Protein product: CASSRGVITPNEQFF.

This clonotype was counted many times. V usage is TRBV5-1 and J usage is TRBJ2-7, with D possibly matching TRBD2 (6 bases). V gave up 4 bases and J gave up 0 bases, with 8 bases separating them. The CDR3 length is 13 residues. Germline V gene sequence: CDR1 SGHRS, CDR2 YFSETQ. The CDR3 DNA sequence: TGCGCCAGCAGCCTGGAGGGCTCCTACGAGCAGTACTTC. Translating gives CASSLEGSYEQYF.

This clonotype came up a few times. This chain joins TRBV24-1 and TRBJ2-2; D is perhaps TRBD1 (5 bases). Trimming pared 0 bases from V and 6 bases from J, leaving 13 bases between. This CDR3 region has 16 residues. Germline V lookup: CDR1 KGHDR, CDR2 SFDVKD. This CDR3 is CATSDLSDIGPGELFF. The DNA of the CDR3 is TGTGCCACCAGTGATTTGTCGGACATCGGCCCCGGGGAGCTGTTTTTT.

In this sample, this clonotype turned up a few times. The chain couples TRBV9 to TRBJ2-1, with a possible D match to TRBD1 (6 bases). Trimming left V 0 bases short and J 9 bases short, with 10 bases between. The germline gives CDR1 SGDLS, CDR2 YYNGEE. This CDR3 is built from 13 residues. The CDR3 loop is CASSVEGGGEQFF. In DNA form, the CDR3 reads TGTGCCAGCAGCGTAGAAGGGGGTGGTGAGCAGTTCTTC. Full variable domain (remainder filled in from reference TRBV9 and TRBJ2-1): DSGVTQTPKHLITATGQRVTLRCSPRSGDLSVYWYQQSLDQGLQFLIQYYNGEERAKGNILERFSAQQFPDLHSELNLSSLELGDSALYFCASSVEGGGEQFFGPGTRLTVL.

The chain links TRBV19 to TRBJ1-6, with D unclear. V was clipped by 3 bases and J by 6 bases, with 9 bases between them. The germline V gene encodes CDR1 LNHDA and CDR2 SQIVND (reference sequence). The CDR3 length is 14 residues. CDR3 residues: CASSIAQSNSPLHF. Written as DNA, the CDR3 is TGTGCCAGTAGTATCGCCCAGAGTAATTCACCCCTCCACTTT.

In its sample, this clonotype was seen a few times. This chain connects TRBV7-2 to TRBJ2-7, with D perhaps assigned TRBD1 or TRBD2 (5 bases each). Germline V gene lookup returns CDR1 SGHTA and CDR2 FQGNSA. Between the trimmed V and J ends, which lost 5 bases and 2 bases, there was a span of 16 bases. There are 15 residues in the CDR3. This CDR3 reads CASSHPGTDPYEQYF. In DNA form, the CDR3 reads TGTGCCAGCAGCCACCCAGGGACGGACCCCTACGAGCAGTACTTC.

This clonotype was counted between two and nine times. The gene calls are TRBV6-5 and TRBJ2-1, with a possible D match to TRBD2 (5 bases). Trimming removed 4 bases from V and 5 bases from J, with 18 bases in between. CDR3 length: 16 amino acids. CDR1 MNHEY and CDR2 SVGAGI come from the germline V gene. The CDR3 is CASSSPGKGLDNEQFF. For the CDR3, the DNA is TGTGCCAGCAGTTCACCCGGGAAAGGTCTCGACAATGAGCAGTTCTTC.

The chain links TRBV6-1 to TRBJ2-7; D unresolved. The CDR3 runs 15 residues. V dropped 2 bases and J dropped 1 base, with 12 bases sitting between them. Germline lookup yields CDR1 MNHNS and CDR2 SASEGT. The DNA of the CDR3 is TGTGCCAGCAGTGAATCTCGGACGAGATCCTACGAGCAGTACTTC. It translates to CASSESRTRSYEQYF.

This clonotype has a count of ten or more. The chain links TRBV12-3 or TRBV12-4 to TRBJ2-7; no clear D gene. This CDR3 region has 14 residues. The V gene lost 3 bases and the J gene lost 3 bases, with 12 bases spanning the gap. In nucleotides, the CDR3 is TGTGCCAGCAGTTTGGGCGCGAGCCTCTACGAGCAGTACTTC. It yields the protein CASSLGASLYEQYF.

The table lists this clonotype with a few counts. The chain employs TRBV9 and TRBJ2-2; D is unresolved. The CDR3 runs 13 residues. Trimming removed 3 bases at V and 6 bases at J, with 9 bases between. Germline V gene sequence: CDR1 SGDLS, CDR2 YYNGEE. The CDR3 reads CASSAQSPGELFF. The CDR3 DNA sequence: TGTGCCAGCAGCGCTCAGAGTCCCGGGGAGCTGTTTTTT.

This chain links TRBV11-2 with TRBJ1-1, with D possibly TRBD1 on 5 matching bases. Germline lookup yields CDR1 SGHAT and CDR2 FQNNGV. The V end lost 5 bases, the J end lost 10 bases, and 26 bases lay between the germline ends. This CDR3 has 16 amino acids. CDR3 sequence reads: CASSPLGLRDGDGAFF. The CDR3 DNA reads TGTGCCAGCAGCCCCCTGGGCCTCCGGGACGGAGATGGAGCTTTCTTT.

This clonotype was counted only a few times. The V and J genes are TRBV7-6 and TRBJ2-1; TRBD2 aligns across 9 bases. The germline V gene encodes CDR1 SGHVS and CDR2 FNYEAQ. V lost 5 bases and J lost 7; bases outside the gene matches: 9. The CDR3 totals 15 residues. CDR3 in amino acids: CASSLSGRRGNEQFF. The CDR3 DNA reads as TGTGCCAGCAGCCTTAGCGGGAGAAGGGGAAATGAGCAGTTCTTC.

V and J are TRBV15 and TRBJ2-3; D remains unclear. The CDR3 consists of 15 residues. The germline V and J ends were trimmed by 0 bases and 8 bases, with 15 bases remaining between them. The germline V gene has CDR1 LNHNV and CDR2 YYDKDF (reference sequence). The CDR3 sequence is CATSRDRDTIRTQYF. CDR3 in DNA: TGTGCCACCAGCAGAGATAGGGATACTATCCGTACGCAGTATTTT.

This clonotype showed up just a few times. The chain recombines TRBV5-1 with TRBJ2-2; tentatively, D is TRBD2 (6 bases). Germline lookup yields CDR1 SGHRS and CDR2 YFSETQ. CDR3 length: 14 residues. V dropped 3 bases and J dropped 5 bases, with 11 bases sitting between them. For the CDR3, the DNA is TGCGCCAGCAGCTGGAGAGCGGGTACCGGGGAGCTGTTTTTT. As protein: CASSWRAGTGELFF. The full variable domain, completed using reference TRBV5-1 and TRBJ2-2, is KAGVTQTPRYLIKTRGQQVTLSCSPISGHRSVSWYQQTPGQGLQFLFEYFSETQRNKGNFPGRFSGRQFSNSRSEMNVSTLELGDSALYLCASSWRAGTGELFFGEGSRLTVL.